Listed below are T cell receptor beta chains from one sample, sequenced in a study of cytomegalovirus exposure and HLA in healthy donors. TCRdb's copy holds only in-frame clones and misses some; the assay was immunoSEQ multiplex PCR. Here the sample spans about 77,000 clones, roughly 78% being singletons. Material: PBMCs. The origin of the receptors is a man aged 40-49 years in good health and CMV-seronegative. Both conserved end residues are part of each CDR3. A D gene is named only where the DNA matches it firmly. Clone size is stated in some rows and not others, as once, few, many or a class when expanded.

V: TRBV5-1
D: TRBD2
size: few
J: TRBJ2-7
DNA: TGCGCCAGCAGCCCGACTAGCGGGAGATCCGAGCAGTACTTC
CDR3: CASSPTSGRSEQYF

V: TRBV2
D: NA
size: NA
J: TRBJ1-3
DNA: TGTGCCAGCAAGGACAATGGAAACACCATATATTTT
CDR3: CASKDNGNTIYF

V: TRBV4-2
D: NA
size: NA
J: TRBJ1-4
DNA: TGTGCCAGCAGCCAAACCACGGGAGCCGGCCTCGGGGGAAAACTGTTTTTT
CDR3: CASSQTTGAGLGGKLFF

V: TRBV28
D: TRBD1
size: few
J: TRBJ2-7
DNA: TGTGCCAGCACCGTGTCGGGACAGGGTATCTTTAAGGACTTC
CDR3: CASTVSGQGIFKDF

V: TRBV6-1
D: NA
size: NA
J: TRBJ2-1
DNA: TGTGCCAGCAGGGTTACTTTTCAGGGAAATGAGCAGTTCTTC
CDR3: CASRVTFQGNEQFF

V: TRBV7-6
D: TRBD1
size: few
J: TRBJ2-7
DNA: TGTGCCAGCAGCCCTCCACGGACAGGGGAGTACGAGCAGTACTTC
CDR3: CASSPPRTGEYEQYF

V: TRBV9
D: NA
size: NA
J: TRBJ2-7
DNA: TGTGCCAGCAGCGTAGGGATAGACAGTTACGAGCAGTACTTC
CDR3: CASSVGIDSYEQYF

V: TRBV6-1
D: NA
size: medium-sized
J: TRBJ2-6
DNA: TGTGCCAGCAGTGAGGACAGCTCTGGGGCCAACGTCCTGACTTTC
CDR3: CASSEDSSGANVLTF

V: TRBV30
D: NA
size: NA
J: TRBJ2-1
DNA: TGTGCCTGGAGTCGCGGAGCCAATGAGCAGTTCTTC
CDR3: CAWSRGANEQFF

V: TRBV4-2
D: TRBD2
size: once
J: TRBJ2-5
DNA: TGTGCCAGCAGCCAAGTGCGCGGGAGGGACGAGACCCAGTACTTC
CDR3: CASSQVRGRDETQYF

V: TRBV30
D: TRBD1
size: few
J: TRBJ2-2
DNA: TGTGCCTGGACCAACTCCGGGACAGGGCGAGACACCGGGGAGCTGTTTTTT
CDR3: CAWTNSGTGRDTGELFF

V: TRBV7-2
D: NA
size: NA
J: TRBJ2-7
DNA: TGTGCCAGCAGCCTCTACGAGCAGTACTTC
CDR3: CASSLYEQYF

V: TRBV6-4
D: NA
size: NA
J: TRBJ1-5
DNA: TGTGCCAGCAGTGAGGAGCTCAATCAGCCCCAGCATTTT
CDR3: CASSEELNQPQHF

V: TRBV7-8
D: TRBD1
size: NA
J: TRBJ1-4
DNA: TGTGCCAGCAGCCCCGGGACAGGGGAAGTGGATAATGAAAAACTGTTTTTT
CDR3: CASSPGTGEVDNEKLFF

V: TRBV27
D: NA
size: NA
J: TRBJ1-1
DNA: TGTGCCAGTAGCCGATCGGGTAACACTGAAGCTTTCTTT
CDR3: CASSRSGNTEAFF

V: TRBV7-9
D: NA
size: NA
J: TRBJ2-2
DNA: TGTGCCAGCAGCTACCGGGGACACAGGAACACCGGGGAGCTGTTTTTT
CDR3: CASSYRGHRNTGELFF

V: TRBV6-6
D: NA
size: NA
J: TRBJ2-3
DNA: TGTGCCAGCAGTTACTCCCCCTCGGGCACAGATACGCAGTATTTT
CDR3: CASSYSPSGTDTQYF

V: TRBV15
D: TRBD1
size: NA
J: TRBJ2-7
DNA: TGTGCCACCAGCAGAGATTTCGGAGGACAGGGCTACGAGCAGTACTTC
CDR3: CATSRDFGGQGYEQYF

V: TRBV18
D: TRBD1
size: NA
J: TRBJ1-2
DNA: TGTGCCAGCTCACCGGCAGGGACAGGATGGGGCTACACCTTC
CDR3: CASSPAGTGWGYTF

V: TRBV30
D: NA
size: once
J: TRBJ2-2
DNA: TGTGCCTGGGGGAGAGGGCGAAACACCGGGGAGCTGTTTTTT
CDR3: CAWGRGRNTGELFF

V: TRBV4-2
D: NA
size: NA
J: TRBJ2-1
DNA: TGTGCCAGCAGCCGCGGGACTCAGGGCGATGAGCAGTTCTTC
CDR3: CASSRGTQGDEQFF

V: TRBV5-1
D: NA
size: NA
J: TRBJ2-3
DNA: TGCGCCAGCAGCTTGGGACAGGGAGGCGATACGCAGTATTTT
CDR3: CASSLGQGGDTQYF

V: TRBV6-5
D: TRBD2
size: NA
J: TRBJ2-7
DNA: TGTGCCAGCAGTTACGATCGCGGGAGGGCTACCTACGAGCAGTACTTC
CDR3: CASSYDRGRATYEQYF

V: TRBV23-1
D: TRBD1
size: NA
J: TRBJ2-2
DNA: TGCGCCAGCAGCCCCGAGACAGGGATTCCACTGAACACCGGGGAGCTGTTTTTT
CDR3: CASSPETGIPLNTGELFF

V: TRBV19
D: TRBD1
size: NA
J: TRBJ2-4
DNA: TGTGCCAGTAGGGCTATACAGGGGGCCAAAAACATTCAGTACTTC
CDR3: CASRAIQGAKNIQYF

V: TRBV7-2
D: NA
size: few
J: TRBJ1-2
DNA: TGTGCCAGCAGCCAAGACAGGTTACTCAACTATGGCTACACCTTC
CDR3: CASSQDRLLNYGYTF

V: TRBV7-9
D: NA
size: NA
J: TRBJ2-7
DNA: TGTGCCAGCAGCACCGACAAGGGGTCCTACGAGCAGTACTTC
CDR3: CASSTDKGSYEQYF

V: TRBV4-2
D: TRBD1
size: once
J: TRBJ2-7
DNA: TGTGCCAGCAGCCAATTTCAGGGGGCTACCTACGAGCAGTACTTC
CDR3: CASSQFQGATYEQYF

V: TRBV9
D: TRBD2
size: once
J: TRBJ2-7
DNA: TGTGCCAGCAGCGTAGGGAGCGGGAGTCGAGACGAGCAGTACTTC
CDR3: CASSVGSGSRDEQYF

V: TRBV15
D: TRBD1
size: NA
J: TRBJ1-2
DNA: TGTGCCACCAGCAGAGGAGGGGACAGTCGGGGCTACACCTTC
CDR3: CATSRGGDSRGYTF

V: TRBV7-8
D: NA
size: NA
J: TRBJ1-3
DNA: TGTGCCAGCAGCTTAGCTTCCAGAGGAAACACCATATATTTT
CDR3: CASSLASRGNTIYF

V: TRBV7-3
D: TRBD1
size: NA
J: TRBJ1-1
DNA: TGTGCCAGCAGCTCCGGGACAGGGATCACTGAAGCTTTCTTT
CDR3: CASSSGTGITEAFF

V: TRBV7-9
D: TRBD2
size: NA
J: TRBJ2-3
DNA: TGTGCCAGCAGCTTGACTAGCGGGAGGCCCACAGATACGCAGTATTTT
CDR3: CASSLTSGRPTDTQYF

V: TRBV7-3
D: NA
size: NA
J: TRBJ1-1
DNA: TGTGCCAGCAGCTTGGCGGCGCACAATGAAGCTTTCTTT
CDR3: CASSLAAHNEAFF

V: TRBV4-2
D: NA
size: medium-sized
J: TRBJ1-1
DNA: TGTGCCAGCAGCCAAGACACTCGGGGGAACACTGAAGCTTTCTTT
CDR3: CASSQDTRGNTEAFF

V: TRBV30
D: NA
size: NA
J: TRBJ2-7
DNA: TGTGCCTGGAGTGTACTGGGGGCCGAGGCGAGTAACGAGCAGTACTTC
CDR3: CAWSVLGAEASNEQYF

V: TRBV14
D: TRBD1
size: NA
J: TRBJ1-2
DNA: TGTGCCAGCAGCCAGAAAAGGGGGCAAGGCTACACCTTC
CDR3: CASSQKRGQGYTF

V: TRBV6-1
D: TRBD2
size: NA
J: TRBJ2-1
DNA: TGTGCCAGCAGAGACGTAGCGGGCATGAATGAGCAGTTCTTC
CDR3: CASRDVAGMNEQFF

V: TRBV2
D: NA
size: few
J: TRBJ2-7
DNA: TGTGCCAGCAGTGCTACTAGTATCGAGCAGTACTTC
CDR3: CASSATSIEQYF

V: TRBV6-4
D: NA
size: NA
J: TRBJ1-4
DNA: TGTGCCAGCAGTGTCGACGAGGGTGAAAAACTGTTTTTT
CDR3: CASSVDEGEKLFF

V: TRBV29-1
D: NA
size: NA
J: TRBJ1-5
DNA: TGCAGCGTTGAACATACCAGAGACTATAGCAATCAGCCCCAGCATTTT
CDR3: CSVEHTRDYSNQPQHF

V: TRBV5-8
D: TRBD1
size: once
J: TRBJ2-7
DNA: TGTGCCAGCAGCTTGCCAGGGGGCGCGGGGCGAGACTACGAGCAGTACTTC
CDR3: CASSLPGGAGRDYEQYF

V: TRBV6-4
D: TRBD2
size: NA
J: TRBJ2-5
DNA: TGTGCCAGCAGTGACCGGACTAGCGGGAGGTTCAACCCACAAGAGACCCAGTACTTC
CDR3: CASSDRTSGRFNPQETQYF

V: TRBV5-1
D: NA
size: NA
J: TRBJ1-1
DNA: TGCGCCAGCAGCTTGGCCGGGGACTCAGCGGCTTTCTTT
CDR3: CASSLAGDSAAFF

V: TRBV30
D: TRBD2
size: few
J: TRBJ2-5
DNA: TGTGCCTGGAGTTCGGGGGGGCAGGGAAAGCAGTACTTC
CDR3: CAWSSGGQGKQYF